The clone carrying this T cell receptor beta chain was counted a few times. Its target is not known. This record belongs to a study of cytotoxic CD8 clonotypes in ibrutinib-treated CLL. Study as a whole: Response samples were taken after a median about eleven months of treatment, range 6 to 36. Samples averaged roughly 280,000 productive templates and around 91,000 productive rearrangements.

CDR3 length: 13 residues. The V gene end was trimmed by 6 bases and the J gene end by 15 bases; junction bases not matched to a gene: 12. In germline, CDR1 is SGHTA, CDR2 FQGNSA. General study results and limits: Clonotypes that were public were uncommon, and they contracted or stayed stable on treatment.

Repertoires were generated with immunoSEQ multiplex PCR, while TCRdb's copy carries only in-frame clones and drops some. The table lists 200,000 or so clones, roughly three quarters of them singletons, with roughly an eighth in the top ten. Material: PBMCs, obtained after 12 months of ibrutinib treatment. The TCR sequence derives from a human donor with chronic lymphocytic leukemia. The chain joins TRBV7-2 to TRBJ2-1, with TRBD2 matching 9 bases. CDR3 coding DNA: TGTGCCAGCAGGCCAATTAGCGGGAGTGGGCCGTTCTTC. Amino acids: CASRPISGSGPFF.